This T cell receptor beta chain was identified during a study of CD8+CD57+ T cells in acquired aplastic anemia. Patients chosen for sequencing had shown CD8+CD57+ cell expansion by flow cytometry. According to the study, genomic DNA was the template for TCR beta VDJ and CDR3 profiling. TCRdb fed the reads into MiXCR, producing one record per CDR3 protein. The sample consists of a few hundred thousand distinct CDR3 sequences, 45% to 65% of them appearing once. Trimming cost V 0 bases and J 0 bases; bases outside gene matches: 1. This CDR3 has 15 residues. From germline, CDR1 is SGHNT and CDR2 YYREEE (reference sequence).

The receptor's source is a human donor with aplastic anemia. The sample consisted of sorted CD4+, CD8+, or CD8+CD57+ T cells (not recorded which) from PBMCs. This chain joins TRBV5-4 and TRBJ2-7; 9 bases are shared with TRBD2. The CDR3, as DNA: TGTGCCAGCAGCTTGGCTAGCGGGACCTCCTACGAGCAGTACTTC. Protein sequence: CASSLASGTSYEQYF.